This T cell receptor beta chain was sequenced during a study of CD8 T cells in ankylosing spondylitis. Broader study findings: Researchers reportedly found disease-linked clones significantly enriched in matched ankylosing spondylitis synovial fluid. Earlier authors reported some of these motif variants in reactive arthritis synovial fluid and blood. In ankylosing spondylitis blood, a motif of about eight highly homologous TCR beta variants appeared characteristic.

This clonotype was picked up many times. Its cognate antigen is unknown. With 3 bases removed from V and 3 bases from J, the gap between germline ends came to 9 bases. CDR3 length: 12 residues. Per germline, CDR1 DFQATT and CDR2 SNEGSKA (reference sequence). Scientists made TCR beta libraries using quantitative 5'-RACE with molecular barcodes. Each CDR3 protein is one row after TCRdb ran MiXCR on the 5' RACE reads. The table records 750,000 to 850,000 distinct CDR3 sequences, roughly 10% of them present only once. This chain links TRBV20-1 with TRBJ2-7; the D is unclear. Sequencing was performed on blood, either unsorted or a sorted T cell fraction (not recorded which). This receptor was obtained from a male donor with ankylosing spondylitis. The CDR3 here is CSASRLHYEQYF. For the CDR3, the DNA is TGCAGTGCTAGTAGGCTCCACTACGAGCAGTACTTC.